This T cell receptor beta chain was found in a study of CD8 T cells in Susac syndrome. Findings and caveats of the study: The study recognized that the number of individuals in its TCR sequencing and HLA analysis was relatively small.

This clonotype was seen a handful of times. Antigen specificity is unknown. With random hexamers, 0.5 to 1 ug RNA was reverse transcribed. The amplification used immunoSEQ multiplex PCR on TCR beta CDR3; it spanned 54 Vbeta and 13 Jbeta. Each CDR3 protein gets one entry after TCRdb re-called the immunoSEQ multiplex PCR reads with MiXCR. The table has about 180,000 distinct CDR3 sequences, more than 90% seen once; the top ten hold approximately 0.09%. Sequencing of TCR beta was undertaken in CD8+ and CD4+ T cells derived from blood. Negative isolation yielded CD8+ and CD4+ T cells; FACS enriched TEMRA cells. CDR3 length: 17 amino acids. Germline loops: CDR1 SGHDN, CDR2 FVKESK. Trimming cost V 0 bases and J 10 bases, with 19 bases left between them.

This TCR came from a human donor with multiple sclerosis. The chain employs TRBV14 and TRBJ1-6; D is unresolved. The sequenced sample consisted of CD4+ T cells from PBMCs. CDR3 sequence reads: CASSQDRMVRLGSPLHF. The CDR3 DNA reads as TGTGCCAGCAGCCAAGATCGGATGGTGAGGCTTGGGTCACCCCTCCACTTT.